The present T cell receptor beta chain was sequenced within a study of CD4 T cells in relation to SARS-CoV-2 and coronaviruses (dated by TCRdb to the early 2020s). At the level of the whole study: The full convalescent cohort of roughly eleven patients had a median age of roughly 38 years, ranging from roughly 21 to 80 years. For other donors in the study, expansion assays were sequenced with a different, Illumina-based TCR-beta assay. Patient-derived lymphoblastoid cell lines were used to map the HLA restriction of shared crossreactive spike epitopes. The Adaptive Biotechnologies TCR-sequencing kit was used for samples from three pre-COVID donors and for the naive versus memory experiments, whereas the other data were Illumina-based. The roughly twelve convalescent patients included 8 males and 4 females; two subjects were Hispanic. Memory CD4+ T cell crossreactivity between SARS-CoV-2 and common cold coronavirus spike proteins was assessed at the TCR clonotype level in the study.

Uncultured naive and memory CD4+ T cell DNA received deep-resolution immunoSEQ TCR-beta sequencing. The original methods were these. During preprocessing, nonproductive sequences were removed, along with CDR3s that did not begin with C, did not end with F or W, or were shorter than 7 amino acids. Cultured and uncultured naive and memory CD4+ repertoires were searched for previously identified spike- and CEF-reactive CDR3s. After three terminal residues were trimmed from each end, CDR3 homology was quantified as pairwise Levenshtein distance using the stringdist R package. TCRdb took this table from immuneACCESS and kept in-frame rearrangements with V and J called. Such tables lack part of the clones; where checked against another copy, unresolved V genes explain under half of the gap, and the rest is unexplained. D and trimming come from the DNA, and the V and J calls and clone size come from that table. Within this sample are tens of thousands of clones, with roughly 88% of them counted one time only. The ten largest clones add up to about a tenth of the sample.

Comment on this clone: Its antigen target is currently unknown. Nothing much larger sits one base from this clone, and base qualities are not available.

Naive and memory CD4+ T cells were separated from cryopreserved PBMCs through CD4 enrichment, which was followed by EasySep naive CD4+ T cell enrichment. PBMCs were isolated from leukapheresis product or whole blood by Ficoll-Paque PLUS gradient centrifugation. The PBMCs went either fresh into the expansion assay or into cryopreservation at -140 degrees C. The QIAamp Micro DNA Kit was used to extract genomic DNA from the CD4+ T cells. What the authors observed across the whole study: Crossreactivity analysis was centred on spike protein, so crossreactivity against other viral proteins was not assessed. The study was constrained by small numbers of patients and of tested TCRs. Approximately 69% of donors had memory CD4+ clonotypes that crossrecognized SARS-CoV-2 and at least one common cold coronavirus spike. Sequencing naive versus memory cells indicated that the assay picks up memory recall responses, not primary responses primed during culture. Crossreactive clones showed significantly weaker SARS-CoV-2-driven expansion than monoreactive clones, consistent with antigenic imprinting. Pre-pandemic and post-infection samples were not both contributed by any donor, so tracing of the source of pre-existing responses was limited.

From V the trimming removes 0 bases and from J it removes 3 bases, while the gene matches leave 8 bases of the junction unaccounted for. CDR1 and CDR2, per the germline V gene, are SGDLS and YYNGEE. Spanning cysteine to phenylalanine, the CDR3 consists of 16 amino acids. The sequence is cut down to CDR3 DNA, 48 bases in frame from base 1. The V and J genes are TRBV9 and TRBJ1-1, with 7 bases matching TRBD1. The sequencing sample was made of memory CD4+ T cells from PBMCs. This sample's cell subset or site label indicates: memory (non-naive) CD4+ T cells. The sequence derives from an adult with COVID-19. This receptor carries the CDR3 CASSVEGGGADTEAFF. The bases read TGTGCCAGCAGCGTAGAGGGAGGGGGCGCAGACACTGAAGCTTTCTTT.